This T cell receptor (beta chain) emerged from a study of blood T cell repertoires in COVID-19. Clones were sequenced by immunoSEQ multiplex PCR, and TCRdb holds only the in-frame ones, with some missing. The sample shows under 25,000 clones, about 87% of them seen only once. CDR1 and CDR2 from the germline V gene are SGHTA and FQGNSA. Trimming shortened V by 1 base and J by 5 bases, and 8 bases separated the two germline ends. CDR3 length equals 14 residues. Sample: peripheral blood. This chain joins TRBV7-2 and TRBJ1-4, with a weak D call TRBD1 (6 bases). This TCR derives from a human donor in a cohort sampled during active COVID-19. CDR3 sequence: CASSLVQGNEKLFF. CDR3 in DNA: TGTGCCAGCAGCTTAGTTCAGGGGAATGAAAAACTGTTTTTT.